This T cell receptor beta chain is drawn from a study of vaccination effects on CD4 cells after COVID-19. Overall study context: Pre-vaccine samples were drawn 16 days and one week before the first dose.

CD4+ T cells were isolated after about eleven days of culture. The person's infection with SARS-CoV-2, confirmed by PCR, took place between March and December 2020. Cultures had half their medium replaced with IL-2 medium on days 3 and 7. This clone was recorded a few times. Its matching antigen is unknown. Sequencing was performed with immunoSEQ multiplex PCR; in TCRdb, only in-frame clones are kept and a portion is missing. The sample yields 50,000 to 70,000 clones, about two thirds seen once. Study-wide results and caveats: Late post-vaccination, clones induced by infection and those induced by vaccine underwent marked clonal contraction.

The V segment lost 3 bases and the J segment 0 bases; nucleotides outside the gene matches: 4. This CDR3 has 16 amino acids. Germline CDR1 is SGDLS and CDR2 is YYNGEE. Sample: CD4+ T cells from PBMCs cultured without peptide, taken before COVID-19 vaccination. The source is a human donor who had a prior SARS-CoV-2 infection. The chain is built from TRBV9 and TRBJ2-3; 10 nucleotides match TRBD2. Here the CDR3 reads CASSEYSGRSTDTQYF. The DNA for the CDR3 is TGTGCCAGCAGCGAATATAGCGGGAGGAGCACAGATACGCAGTATTTT.